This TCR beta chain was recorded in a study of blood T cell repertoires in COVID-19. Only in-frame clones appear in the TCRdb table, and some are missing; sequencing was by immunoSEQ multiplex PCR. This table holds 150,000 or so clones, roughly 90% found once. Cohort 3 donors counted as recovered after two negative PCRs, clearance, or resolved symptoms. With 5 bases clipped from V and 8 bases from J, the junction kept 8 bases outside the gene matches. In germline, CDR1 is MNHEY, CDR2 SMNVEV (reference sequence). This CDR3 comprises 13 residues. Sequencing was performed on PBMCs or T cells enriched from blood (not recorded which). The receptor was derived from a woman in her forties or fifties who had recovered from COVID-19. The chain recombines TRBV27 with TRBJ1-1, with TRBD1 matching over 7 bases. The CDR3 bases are TGTGCCAGCAGTCTCCCAGGAGGGGGCGAAGCTTTCTTT. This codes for CASSLPGGGEAFF.